This is a list of T cell receptor beta chains from one sample in a study of blood T cell repertoires in COVID-19. Clones were sequenced by immunoSEQ multiplex PCR, and TCRdb holds only the in-frame ones, with some missing. This sample has 100,000 to 150,000 clones, with more than 75% found just once. Sequencing used peripheral blood. Source of these receptors: a woman in her sixties or seventies with COVID-19, enrolled during active disease. Both conserved end residues are part of each CDR3. Each record gives: D gene, J gene, clone size, V gene, CDR3 DNA, CDR3 protein. A D gene is named only where the DNA matches it firmly. Clone size is not always given. Where it is, it says once, few, many or a class for expanded clones.

NA TRBJ1-2 NA TRBV3-1/TRBV3-2 TGTGCCAGCAGCCAAGATCCGGGGGATGGCTACACCTTC CASSQDPGDGYTF
NA TRBJ1-5 once TRBV10-2 TGCGCCAGCAGTGGGGAGACAGGAAACAATCAGCCCCAGCATTTT CASSGETGNNQPQHF
TRBD1 TRBJ2-7 NA TRBV10-3 TGTGCCATCGACAGGGGGTACGAGCAGTACTTC CAIDRGYEQYF
TRBD2 TRBJ2-3 NA TRBV3-1/TRBV3-2 TGTGCCAGCAGCCCTTTTTCGCCTCCGGGACTAGCGGGGGGCTACACAGATACGCAGTATTTT CASSPFSPPGLAGGYTDTQYF
NA TRBJ2-1 once TRBV2 TGTGCCAGCAGATTCCCAGGGGATGAGCAGTTCTTC CASRFPGDEQFF
TRBD1 TRBJ2-3 NA TRBV5-1 TGCGCCAGCAGCTCGACAGGGGTATTCGTGGATACGCAGTATTTT CASSSTGVFVDTQYF
TRBD1 TRBJ1-1 few TRBV20-1 TGCAGTGCTAGTCGGCAGGGGGCAAGGGACACTGAAGCTTTCTTT CSASRQGARDTEAFF
NA TRBJ1-6 NA TRBV3-1/TRBV3-2 TGTGCCAGCAGCCAATTGGCAGGGAATTCACCCCTCCACTTT CASSQLAGNSPLHF
NA TRBJ2-2 once TRBV4-1 TGCGCCAGCAGCCAAGAGGGGGAGCGGGCCTTGGGGTACGGGGAGCTGTTTTTT CASSQEGERALGYGELFF
TRBD1 TRBJ1-2 NA TRBV27 TGTGCCAGCAGTCGCGGACAGGCCGGCTATGGCTACACCTTC CASSRGQAGYGYTF
TRBD1 TRBJ1-3 NA TRBV6-5 TGTGCCAGCAGTTCGGGACAGGGGGCTGGAAACACCATATATTTT CASSSGQGAGNTIYF